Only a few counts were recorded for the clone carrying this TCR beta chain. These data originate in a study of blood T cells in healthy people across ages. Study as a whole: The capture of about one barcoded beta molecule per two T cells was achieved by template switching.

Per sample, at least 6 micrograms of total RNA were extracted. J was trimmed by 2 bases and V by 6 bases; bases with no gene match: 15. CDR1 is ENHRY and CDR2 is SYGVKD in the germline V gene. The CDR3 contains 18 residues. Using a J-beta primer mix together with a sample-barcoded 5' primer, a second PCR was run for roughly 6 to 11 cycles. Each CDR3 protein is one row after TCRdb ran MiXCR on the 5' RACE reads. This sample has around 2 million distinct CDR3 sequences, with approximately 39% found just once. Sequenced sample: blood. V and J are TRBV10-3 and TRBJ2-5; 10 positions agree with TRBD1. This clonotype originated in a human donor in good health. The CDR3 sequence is CAISPGQGRREGQETQYF. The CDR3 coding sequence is TGTGCCATCAGCCCGGGACAGGGGCGCCGGGAGGGGCAAGAGACCCAGTACTTC.